The clone carrying this T cell receptor (beta chain) was detected a few times. V was shortened by 0 bases and J by 5 bases, with 4 bases between the two germline ends. The CDR3 contains 13 residues. Germline CDR1 is LGHNA and CDR2 is YSLEER. This sample is part of a study of response to subunit inactivated influenza vaccine. Each CDR3 protein is one row after TCRdb ran MiXCR on the RT-PCR reads. This table holds around 600,000 distinct CDR3 sequences, about 11% found once. The data were also submitted as part of a second study, on T cells expressing NK-cell markers. That study adds: Beta-chain TCR cDNA was generated via 5'RACE template switching with UMIs. Seropositivity for HCMV was found in seven of the eight sequenced donors, with one seronegative. A few donors' CD3+CD56-NKG2C+ cells were dominated by the same clonotypes.

The TCR comes from a man in his forties or fifties who received an inactivated influenza vaccine. This chain joins TRBV4-3 and TRBJ1-4; D unresolved. This specimen was PBMCs from blood, taken on the day of vaccination. The CDR3 region has the DNA TGCGCCAGCAGCCAAGATCGGAATGAAAAACTGTTTTTT. Encoded protein: CASSQDRNEKLFF.